This T cell receptor beta chain is from a study of identical twins. This clonotype was seen a few times. TCRdb independently ran MiXCR on the 5' RACE reads; one entry per CDR3 protein. The table includes about 200,000 distinct CDR3 sequences, 6% to 7% detected once. With no exceptions, donors were healthy Caucasians. This sample also belongs to another study, concerning T cells expressing NK-cell markers. That report notes: Each of roughly six donors carried dominant NKG2C+ clonotypes accounting for roughly 1.0-7.0% of CD8+ T cells. In a handful of donors, these clonotypes also led the CD3+CD56-NKG2C+ fraction.

Sequencing used CD8+ T cells sorted from blood. The receptor's source is a woman in her late teens or twenties in good health.

This CDR3 reads CSALQLAGVGNEQFF. The CDR3 DNA follows: TGCAGTGCTCTCCAACTAGCGGGAGTCGGTAATGAGCAGTTCTTC. The chain recombines TRBV20-1 with TRBJ2-1, with 11 positions matching TRBD2. V lost 5 bases and J lost 7; bases outside the gene matches: 10. The CDR3 contains 15 residues. Germline values: CDR1 DFQATT, CDR2 SNEGSKA (reference sequence).